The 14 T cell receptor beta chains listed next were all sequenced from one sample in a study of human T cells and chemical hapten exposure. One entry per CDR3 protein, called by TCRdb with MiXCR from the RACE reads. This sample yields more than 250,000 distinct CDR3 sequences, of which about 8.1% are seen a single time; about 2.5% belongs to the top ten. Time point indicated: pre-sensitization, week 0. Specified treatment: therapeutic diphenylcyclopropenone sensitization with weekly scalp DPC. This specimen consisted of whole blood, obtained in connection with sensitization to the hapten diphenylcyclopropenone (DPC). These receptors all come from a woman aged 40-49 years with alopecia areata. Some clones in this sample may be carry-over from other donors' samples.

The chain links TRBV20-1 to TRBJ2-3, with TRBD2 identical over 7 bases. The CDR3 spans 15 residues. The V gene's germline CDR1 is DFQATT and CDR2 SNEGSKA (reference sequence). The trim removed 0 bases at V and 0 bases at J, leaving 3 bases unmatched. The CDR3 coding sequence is TGCAGTGCTAGAGATGGGAGGGAAAGCACAGATACGCAGTATTTT. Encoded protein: CSARDGRESTDTQYF.

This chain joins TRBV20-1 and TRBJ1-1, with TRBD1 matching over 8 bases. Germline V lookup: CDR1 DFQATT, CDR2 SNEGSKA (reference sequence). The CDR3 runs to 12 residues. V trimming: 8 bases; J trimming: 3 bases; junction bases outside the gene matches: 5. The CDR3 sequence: CSLGQGDTEAFF. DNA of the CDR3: TGCAGTCTAGGACAGGGCGACACTGAAGCTTTCTTT.

The CDR3 DNA reads as TGTGCCAGCAGTCCACAGGGGGCAGGTGAAAAACTGTTTTTT. The encoded protein is CASSPQGAGEKLFF. The chain uses TRBV28 and TRBJ1-4; 9 bases map to TRBD1. The germline V gene has CDR1 MDHEN and CDR2 SYDVKM. V dropped 5 bases and J dropped 7; count of bases not matched to a gene: 5. CDR3 length equals 14 residues. The full variable domain, in which reference TRBV28 and TRBJ1-4 provide the parts outside the CDR3, is DVKVTQSSRYLVKRTGEKVFLECVQDMDHENMFWYRQDPGLGLRLIYFSYDVKMKEKGDIPEGYSVSREKKERFSLILESASTNQTSMYLCASSPQGAGEKLFFGSGTQLSVL.

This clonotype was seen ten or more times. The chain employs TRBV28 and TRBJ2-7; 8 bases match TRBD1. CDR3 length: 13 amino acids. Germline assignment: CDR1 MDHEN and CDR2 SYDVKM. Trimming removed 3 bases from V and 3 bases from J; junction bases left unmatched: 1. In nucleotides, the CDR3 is TGTGCCAGCAGTTTGACAGGGGACTACGAGCAGTACTTC. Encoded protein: CASSLTGDYEQYF.

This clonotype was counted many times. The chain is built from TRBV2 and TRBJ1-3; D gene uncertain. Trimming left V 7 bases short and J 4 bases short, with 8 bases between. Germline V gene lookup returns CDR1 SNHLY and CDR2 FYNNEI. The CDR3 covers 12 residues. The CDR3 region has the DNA TGTGCCAGCAAGGGCCCCGGAAACACCATATATTTT. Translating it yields CASKGPGNTIYF.

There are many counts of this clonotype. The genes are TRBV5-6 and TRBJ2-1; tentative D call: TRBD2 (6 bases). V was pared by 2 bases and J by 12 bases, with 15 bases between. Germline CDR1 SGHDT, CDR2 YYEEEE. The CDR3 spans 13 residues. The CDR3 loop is CASSLGTGLGQFF. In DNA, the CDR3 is TGTGCCAGCAGCTTAGGGACTGGTTTGGGGCAGTTCTTC.

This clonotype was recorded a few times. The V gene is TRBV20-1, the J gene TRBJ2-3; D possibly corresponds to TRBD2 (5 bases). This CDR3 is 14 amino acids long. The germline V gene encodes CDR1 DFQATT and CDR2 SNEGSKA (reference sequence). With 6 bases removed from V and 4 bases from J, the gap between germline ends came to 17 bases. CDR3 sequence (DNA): TGCAGTGCCAACGAGGGAGCTTGGGCAGATACGCAGTATTTT. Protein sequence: CSANEGAWADTQYF.

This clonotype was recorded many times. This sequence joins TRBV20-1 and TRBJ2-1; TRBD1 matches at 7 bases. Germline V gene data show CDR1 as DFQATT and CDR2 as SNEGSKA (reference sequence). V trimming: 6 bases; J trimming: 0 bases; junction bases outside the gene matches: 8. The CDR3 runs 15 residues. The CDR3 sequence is CSAPTGESSYNEQFF. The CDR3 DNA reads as TGCAGTGCGCCCACAGGGGAGAGCTCCTACAATGAGCAGTTCTTC.

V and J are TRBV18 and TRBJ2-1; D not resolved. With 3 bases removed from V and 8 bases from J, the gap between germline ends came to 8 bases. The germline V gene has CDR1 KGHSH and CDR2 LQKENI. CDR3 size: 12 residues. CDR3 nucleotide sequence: TGTGCCAGCTCACCCACCAACCATGAGCAGTTCTTC. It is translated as CASSPTNHEQFF.

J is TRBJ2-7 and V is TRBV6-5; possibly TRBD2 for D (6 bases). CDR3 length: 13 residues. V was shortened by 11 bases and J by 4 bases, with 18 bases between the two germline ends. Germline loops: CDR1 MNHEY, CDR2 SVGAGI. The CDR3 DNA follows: TGTGCCGCGGGACGGCCCTACCCTTACGAGCAGTACTTC. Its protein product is CAAGRPYPYEQYF.

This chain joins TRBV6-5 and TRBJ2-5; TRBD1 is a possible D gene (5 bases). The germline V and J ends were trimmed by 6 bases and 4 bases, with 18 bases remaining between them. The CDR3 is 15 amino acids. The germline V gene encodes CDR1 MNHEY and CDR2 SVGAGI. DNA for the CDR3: TGTGCCAGCAGCCGCTACAGGCTGACGTCAGAGACCCAGTACTTC. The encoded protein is CASSRYRLTSETQYF.

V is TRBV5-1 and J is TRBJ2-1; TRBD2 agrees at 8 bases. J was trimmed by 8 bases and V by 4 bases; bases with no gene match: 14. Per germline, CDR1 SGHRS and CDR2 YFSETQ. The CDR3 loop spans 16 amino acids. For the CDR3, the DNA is TGCGCCAGCAGCCATGATGGAAGCGGGAGTTTCTATGAGCAGTTCTTC. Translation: CASSHDGSGSFYEQFF. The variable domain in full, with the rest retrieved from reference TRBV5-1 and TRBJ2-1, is KAGVTQTPRYLIKTRGQQVTLSCSPISGHRSVSWYQQTPGQGLQFLFEYFSETQRNKGNFPGRFSGRQFSNSRSEMNVSTLELGDSALYLCASSHDGSGSFYEQFFGPGTRLTVL.

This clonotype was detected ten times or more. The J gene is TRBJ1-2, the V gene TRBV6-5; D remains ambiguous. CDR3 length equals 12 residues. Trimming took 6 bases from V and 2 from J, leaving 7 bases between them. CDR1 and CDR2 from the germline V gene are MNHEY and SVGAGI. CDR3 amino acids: CASRPDNYGYTF. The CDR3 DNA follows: TGTGCCAGCAGACCGGACAACTATGGCTACACCTTC.

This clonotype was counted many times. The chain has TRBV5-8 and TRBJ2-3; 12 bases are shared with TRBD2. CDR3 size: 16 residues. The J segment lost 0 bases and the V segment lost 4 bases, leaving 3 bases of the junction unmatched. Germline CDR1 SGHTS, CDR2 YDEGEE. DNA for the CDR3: TGTGCCAGCAGCAGGGGACTAGCGGGTAGCACAGATACGCAGTATTTT. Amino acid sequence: CASSRGLAGSTDTQYF.